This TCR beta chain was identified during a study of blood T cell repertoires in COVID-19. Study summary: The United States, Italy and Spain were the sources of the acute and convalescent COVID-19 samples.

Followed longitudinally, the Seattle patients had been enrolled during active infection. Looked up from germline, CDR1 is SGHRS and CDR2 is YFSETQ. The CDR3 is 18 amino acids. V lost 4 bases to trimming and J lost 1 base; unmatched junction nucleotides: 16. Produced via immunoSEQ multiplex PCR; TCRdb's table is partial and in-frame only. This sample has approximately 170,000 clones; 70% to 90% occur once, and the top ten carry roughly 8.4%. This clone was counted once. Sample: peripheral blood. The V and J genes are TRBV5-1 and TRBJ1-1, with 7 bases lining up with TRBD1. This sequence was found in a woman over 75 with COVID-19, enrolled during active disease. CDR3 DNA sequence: TGCGCCAGCAGCAAGACAGGGACCTTACCGCTGGAGAACACTGAAGCTTTCTTT. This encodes CASSKTGTLPLENTEAFF.